These T cell receptor beta chains were read from a single sample in a study of T-cell memory formation after mild COVID-19. Using its own MiXCR run on the 5' RACE reads, TCRdb lists one record per CDR3 protein. The repertoire holds fewer than 650,000 distinct CDR3 sequences, with about 20% as singletons. The sample taken for sequencing was PBMCs or a T cell subset sorted from them (not recorded which). Receptor source: an adult woman who had mild COVID-19 (a few samples of this study predate the infection). Cell type and time point are not known. CDR3s include the opening cysteine and the closing phenylalanine or tryptophan. D genes are given only for firm matches. Not all rows give a size; the values are once, few, many and, for expanded clones, a class.

cdr3_nt,cdr3_aa,d_call,j_call,v_call,clone_size
TGTGCCAGCAATGCTCTACAGGGATTAGGCAATCAGCCCCAGCATTTT,CASNALQGLGNQPQHF,.,TRBJ1-5,TRBV6-1,.
TGTGCCAGCAGCTTAGTTATAGGGAGTGATGGCTACACCTTC,CASSLVIGSDGYTF,.,TRBJ1-2,TRBV7-8,.
TGTGCCAGCTTCGACGGGTGGTCCACTGAAGCTTTCTTT,CASFDGWSTEAFF,.,TRBJ1-1,TRBV25-1,few
TGTGCCAGCAGCCAGACGGACAGGGGGATGGTGGAGACCCAGTACTTC,CASSQTDRGMVETQYF,TRBD1,TRBJ2-5,TRBV3-1,few
TGTGCCAGCAGCTTCTCATTCGACAGGGCACACGAGCAGTACTTC,CASSFSFDRAHEQYF,TRBD1,TRBJ2-7,TRBV7-8,few
TGTGCCAGCAGCTGGGCCGGTCAGCCCCAGCATTTT,CASSWAGQPQHF,.,TRBJ1-5,TRBV7-2,.
TGTGCCAGCAGTTACGTCTGGGGGTTGACGAGCTCCTACGAGCAGTACTTC,CASSYVWGLTSSYEQYF,.,TRBJ2-7,TRBV6-2/TRBV6-3,many
TGTGCCAGCAGCCCCGGGACTATAGGCAATGAGCAGTTCTTC,CASSPGTIGNEQFF,TRBD2,TRBJ2-1,TRBV12-3/TRBV12-4,few
TGCGCCAGCAGCTCATCCCCGGGACAGGGCCCCACCGGGGAGCTGTTTTTT,CASSSSPGQGPTGELFF,TRBD1,TRBJ2-2,TRBV5-1,few
TGCAGTGCTGTAGCGGGAGGGGGTTACGAGCAGTACTTC,CSAVAGGGYEQYF,TRBD2,TRBJ2-7,TRBV20-1,.
TGCAGTGCCTGGAATCAGCCCCAGCATTTT,CSAWNQPQHF,.,TRBJ1-5,TRBV20-1,.
TGCAGCGTGGCCCCGGGACAGGGAAGGAATGAGCAGTTCTTC,CSVAPGQGRNEQFF,TRBD1,TRBJ2-1,TRBV29-1,.
TGTGCCAGCGCTCCAACGCTGGAGATCACCTACAATGAGCAGTTCTTC,CASAPTLEITYNEQFF,.,TRBJ2-1,TRBV12-3/TRBV12-4,.
TGTGCCAGCAGCTCAAAGACAGGGGGCCATCAGCCCCAGCATTTT,CASSSKTGGHQPQHF,TRBD1,TRBJ1-5,TRBV7-2,.
TGTGCCAGCAGTCGCCTCCCAGGGTCTTACTATCAGCCCCAGCATTTT,CASSRLPGSYYQPQHF,.,TRBJ1-5,TRBV6-6,.
TGTGCCAGCAGTTTATTACAGGGGGCAGATACGCAGTATTTT,CASSLLQGADTQYF,TRBD1,TRBJ2-3,TRBV12-3/TRBV12-4,few
TGTGCCAGTAGTAACCCGGGGAGGGCTGGCGAGCAGTACTTC,CASSNPGRAGEQYF,TRBD2,TRBJ2-7,TRBV19,.
TGTGCCACCAGTGATTTGCCTGTCCAGCGGGAGGGCAGTTCCTACAATGAGCAGTTCTTC,CATSDLPVQREGSSYNEQFF,TRBD2,TRBJ2-1,TRBV24-1,.